This T cell receptor beta chain was recorded in a study of blood T cell repertoires in COVID-19. Using immunoSEQ multiplex PCR, the repertoire was profiled, and TCRdb retains in-frame clones only, with some absent. This table has under 300,000 clones, 75% to 85% appearing once. The CDR3 runs 14 residues. V trimming: 5 bases; J trimming: 6 bases; junction bases outside the gene matches: 6. Germline CDR1 reads SGHTA; CDR2 reads FQGNSA. Sequencing input: peripheral blood. V gene TRBV7-2 combines with J gene TRBJ1-1; 10 nucleotides match TRBD1. The receptor was isolated from a woman aged 35 to 49 who had recovered from COVID-19. This CDR3 is CASSRDRGLAEAFF. In nucleotides, the CDR3 is TGTGCCAGCAGCCGGGACAGGGGTCTCGCTGAAGCTTTCTTT.